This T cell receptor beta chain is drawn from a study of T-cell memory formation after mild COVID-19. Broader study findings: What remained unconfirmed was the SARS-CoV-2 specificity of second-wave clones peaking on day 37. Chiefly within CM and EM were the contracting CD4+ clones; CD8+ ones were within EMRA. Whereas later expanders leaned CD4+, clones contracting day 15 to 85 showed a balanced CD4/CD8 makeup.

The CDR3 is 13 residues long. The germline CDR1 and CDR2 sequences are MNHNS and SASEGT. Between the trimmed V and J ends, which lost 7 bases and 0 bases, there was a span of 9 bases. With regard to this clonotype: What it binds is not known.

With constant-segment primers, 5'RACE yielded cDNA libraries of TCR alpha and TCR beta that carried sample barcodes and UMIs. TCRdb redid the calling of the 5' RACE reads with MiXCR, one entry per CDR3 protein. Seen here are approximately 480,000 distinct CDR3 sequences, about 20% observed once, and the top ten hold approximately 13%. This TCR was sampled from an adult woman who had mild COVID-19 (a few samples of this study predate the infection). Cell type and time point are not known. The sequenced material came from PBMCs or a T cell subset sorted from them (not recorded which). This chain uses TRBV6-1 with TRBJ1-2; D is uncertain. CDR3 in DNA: TGTGCCAGCACGGTATCCTCTAACTATGGCTACACCTTC. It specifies CASTVSSNYGYTF.